A selection of T cell receptor beta chains follows, all from one sample in a study of cytomegalovirus exposure and HLA in healthy donors. Libraries were prepared by immunoSEQ multiplex PCR; TCRdb keeps only in-frame clonotypes and omits some of them. The table lists around 140,000 clones. Sequenced: PBMCs. The receptors stem from a middle-aged woman in good health and CMV-seronegative. Each CDR3 is given with its conserved first and last residue. The D gene is left open where the match is weak.

>TRBJ1-2|-|TRBV18
CASSPGRGNGYTF
TGTGCCAGCTCACCGGGCAGGGGAAATGGCTACACCTTC
>TRBJ1-5|-|TRBV5-6
CASSERQAGNQPQHF
TGTGCCAGCAGCGAAAGACAGGCCGGGAATCAGCCCCAGCATTTT
>TRBJ1-3|-|TRBV6-5
CASTPVDTSGNTIYF
TGTGCCAGCACCCCGGTGGACACATCTGGAAACACCATATATTTT
>TRBJ1-5|-|TRBV19
CASSKGGRQPQHF
TGTGCCAGTAGTAAGGGGGGGAGACAGCCCCAGCATTTT
>TRBJ1-1|-|TRBV13
CASSLGLSAEAFF
TGTGCCAGCAGCTTAGGCCTGAGTGCTGAAGCTTTCTTT
>TRBJ1-5|-|TRBV4-2
CASSQNLNQPQHF
TGTGCCAGCAGCCAAAACTTGAATCAGCCCCAGCATTTT
>TRBJ1-2|TRBD1|TRBV6-6
CASTLGTGGDGYTF
TGTGCCAGCACCCTCGGGACAGGGGGCGATGGCTACACCTTC
>TRBJ1-1|TRBD1|TRBV6-1
CASSETGVRTEAFF
TGTGCCAGCAGTGAAACAGGGGTAAGGACTGAAGCTTTCTTT
>TRBJ2-1|-|TRBV15
CATSRDRRGYEQFF
TGTGCCACCAGCAGAGATCGCAGGGGTTATGAGCAGTTCTTC
>TRBJ1-1|-|TRBV18
CASSPPEAMNTEAFF
TGTGCCAGCTCACCACCAGAAGCCATGAACACTGAAGCTTTCTTT
>TRBJ1-2|TRBD1|TRBV6-5
CASRFRDRLYGYTF
TGTGCCAGCAGGTTCCGGGACAGGCTCTATGGCTACACCTTC
>TRBJ2-1|TRBD1|TRBV27
CASSLNVGTGAHEQFF
TGTGCCAGCAGTTTAAACGTTGGGACAGGGGCCCATGAGCAGTTCTTC
>TRBJ2-5|-|TRBV9
CASSVGGQGEETQYF
TGTGCCAGCAGCGTAGGGGGGCAGGGAGAAGAGACCCAGTACTTC
>TRBJ2-7|TRBD1|TRBV10-3
CAISVTDRDEQYF
TGTGCCATCAGTGTTACGGACAGGGACGAGCAGTACTTC
>TRBJ1-2|-|TRBV7-3
CASSSRGRYYGYTF
TGTGCCAGCTCATCCAGAGGGCGGTACTATGGCTACACCTTC
>TRBJ1-2|-|TRBV19
CASSISQARPYGYTF
TGTGCCAGTAGTATAAGCCAGGCTCGACCCTATGGCTACACCTTC
>TRBJ1-2|-|TRBV7-9
CASSLYQTSTYGYTF
TGTGCCAGCAGCTTATATCAGACTTCTACCTATGGCTACACCTTC
>TRBJ2-1|-|TRBV12-5
CASGPGDYAYNEQFF
TGTGCTAGTGGGCCAGGGGATTACGCCTACAATGAGCAGTTCTTC
>TRBJ1-1|TRBD1|TRBV6-5
CASSGTGSTEAFF
TGTGCCAGCTCAGGGACAGGGAGCACTGAAGCTTTCTTT
>TRBJ1-4|TRBD1|TRBV7-2
CASSSDLDRGGKLFF
TGTGCCAGCAGCTCAGACCTGGACAGGGGGGGAAAACTGTTTTTT
>TRBJ2-1|TRBD2|TRBV18
CASSSGLTPANEQFF
TGTGCCAGCTCATCGGGACTAACCCCGGCCAATGAGCAGTTCTTC
>TRBJ1-1|-|TRBV10-2
CASSEYRSGAFF
TGCGCCAGCAGTGAGTATCGCTCGGGAGCTTTCTTT
>TRBJ1-2|TRBD1|TRBV5-1
CASSYQGDEAYGYTF
TGCGCCAGCAGCTACCAGGGGGATGAGGCTTATGGCTACACCTTC
>TRBJ2-3|-|TRBV9
CASSVARSDTQYF
TGTGCCAGCAGCGTAGCCCGTTCAGATACGCAGTATTTT
>TRBJ2-1|-|TRBV5-1
CASSLQGFSEQFF
TGCGCCAGCAGCTTACAGGGATTTAGTGAGCAGTTCTTC
>TRBJ1-5|-|TRBV5-6
CASSFRGSNQPQHF
TGTGCCAGCAGCTTTCGGGGTAGCAATCAGCCCCAGCATTTT
>TRBJ2-1|TRBD1|TRBV9
CASSGHRGLIVEQFF
TGTGCCAGCAGCGGTCACAGGGGTTTAATTGTTGAGCAGTTCTTC
>TRBJ2-2|-|TRBV18
CASSPPWGTGTGELFF
TGTGCCAGCTCACCGCCCTGGGGTACGGGGACCGGGGAGCTGTTTTTT
>TRBJ1-6|-|TRBV2
CASKELTANNSPLHF
TGTGCCAGCAAGGAGTTGACAGCTAACAATTCACCCCTCCACTTT
>TRBJ1-2|-|TRBV4-3
CASSRQVGDYGYTF
TGCGCCAGCTCCCGACAGGTCGGCGACTATGGCTACACCTTC
>TRBJ1-5|TRBD1|TRBV18
CASSSAQGGQPQHF
TGTGCCAGCTCATCCGCTCAGGGGGGTCAGCCCCAGCATTTT
>TRBJ2-3|TRBD2|TRBV7-3
CASSSRTGGSDTQYF
TGTGCCAGCAGCTCGCGGACGGGGGGTTCGGATACGCAGTATTTT
>TRBJ1-1|-|TRBV19
CASLKVRGTEAFF
TGTGCCAGTCTCAAAGTTCGGGGCACTGAAGCTTTCTTT
>TRBJ2-3|-|TRBV4-2
CASSQAYGTDTQYF
TGTGCCAGCAGCCAAGCCTATGGCACAGATACGCAGTATTTT
>TRBJ2-6|TRBD1|TRBV4-2
CASSQDRTGGTRSGANVLTF
TGTGCCAGCAGCCAAGACAGGACAGGGGGCACACGATCTGGGGCCAACGTCCTGACTTTC
>TRBJ2-3|-|TRBV6-1
CASRQTLDTQYF
TGTGCCAGCAGACAAACCTTAGATACGCAGTATTTT
>TRBJ1-1|TRBD1|TRBV5-4
CASSVGQGKTNTEAFF
TGTGCCAGCAGCGTAGGACAGGGAAAGACGAACACTGAAGCTTTCTTT
>TRBJ2-1|TRBD1|TRBV6-1
CASSEGGTGVGWNNEQFF
TGTGCCAGCAGTGAAGGGGGGACAGGGGTCGGGTGGAACAATGAGCAGTTCTTC
>TRBJ1-2|TRBD1|TRBV16
CASSQRTGVNYGYTF
TGTGCCAGCAGCCAAAGGACAGGGGTTAACTATGGCTACACCTTC
>TRBJ1-3|-|TRBV5-4
CASSQPGGNTIYF
TGTGCCAGCAGCCAACCAGGGGGAAACACCATATATTTT
>TRBJ1-3|-|TRBV30
CAWSVQPFQGPGNTIYF
TGTGCCTGGAGTGTCCAGCCCTTCCAGGGGCCGGGAAACACCATATATTTT
>TRBJ1-1|-|TRBV19
CASSIDQNTEAFF
TGTGCCAGTAGTATAGACCAGAACACTGAAGCTTTCTTT
>TRBJ1-1|-|TRBV5-8
CASSLARRVDTEAFF
TGTGCCAGCAGCTTGGCTCGACGGGTTGACACTGAAGCTTTCTTT
>TRBJ2-1|TRBD2|TRBV7-9
CASSLGASGDNERFF
TGTGCCAGCAGCTTGGGGGCTAGCGGGGACAATGAGCGGTTCTTC
>TRBJ1-1|-|TRBV18
CASSGLSGVEAFF
TGTGCCAGCTCAGGATTATCGGGAGTTGAAGCTTTCTTT
>TRBJ1-2|-|TRBV7-2
CASSLPNSPNYGYTF
TGTGCCAGCAGCCTACCAAACAGTCCTAACTATGGCTACACCTTC
>TRBJ2-7|-|TRBV19
CASSMVSGAHEQYF
TGTGCCAGTAGTATGGTGAGTGGGGCTCACGAGCAGTACTTC
>TRBJ1-1|TRBD1|TRBV10-2
CASSLTGGTEAFF
TGCGCCAGCAGTCTTACAGGGGGCACTGAAGCTTTCTTT